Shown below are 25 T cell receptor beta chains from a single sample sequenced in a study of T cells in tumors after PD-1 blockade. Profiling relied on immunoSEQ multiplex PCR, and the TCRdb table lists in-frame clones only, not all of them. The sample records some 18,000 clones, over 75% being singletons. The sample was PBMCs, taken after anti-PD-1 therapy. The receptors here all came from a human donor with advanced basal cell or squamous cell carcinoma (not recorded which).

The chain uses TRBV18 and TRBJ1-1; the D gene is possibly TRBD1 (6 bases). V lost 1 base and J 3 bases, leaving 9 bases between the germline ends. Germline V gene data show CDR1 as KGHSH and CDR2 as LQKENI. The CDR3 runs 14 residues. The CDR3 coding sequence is TGTGCCAGCTCACCACAAGGGGGAGACACTGAAGCTTTCTTT. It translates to CASSPQGGDTEAFF.

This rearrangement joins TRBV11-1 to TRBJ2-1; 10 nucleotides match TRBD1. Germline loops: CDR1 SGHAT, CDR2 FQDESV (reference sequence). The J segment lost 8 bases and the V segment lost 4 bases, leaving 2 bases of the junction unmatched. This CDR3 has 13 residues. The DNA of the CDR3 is TGTGCCAGCAGCTCCGGGACAGGGGATGAGCAGTTCTTC. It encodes CASSSGTGDEQFF.

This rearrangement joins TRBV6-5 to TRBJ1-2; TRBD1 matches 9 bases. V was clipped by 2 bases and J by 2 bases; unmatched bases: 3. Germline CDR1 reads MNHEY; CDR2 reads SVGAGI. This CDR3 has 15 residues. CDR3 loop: CASSYTGTGNYGYTF. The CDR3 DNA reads TGTGCCAGCAGTTACACGGGGACAGGGAACTATGGCTACACCTTC.

CDR3 sequence (DNA): TGTGCCAGCAGTTTATTTGGAGGGTCGGCCGAGCAGTACTTC. It codes for CASSLFGGSAEQYF. The chain is built from TRBV28 and TRBJ2-7; a weak D match, TRBD2 (6 bases). Trimming took off 1 base at V and 6 bases at J, with 13 bases between the two ends. The CDR3 sequence is 14 residues long. CDR1 is MDHEN, CDR2 SYDVKM, per germline.

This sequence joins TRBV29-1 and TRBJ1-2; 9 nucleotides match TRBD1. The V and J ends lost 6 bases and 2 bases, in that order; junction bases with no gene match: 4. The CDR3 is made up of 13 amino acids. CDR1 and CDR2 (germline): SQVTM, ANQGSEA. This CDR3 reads CSVRDRENYGYTF. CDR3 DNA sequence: TGCAGCGTGAGGGACAGGGAGAACTATGGCTACACCTTC. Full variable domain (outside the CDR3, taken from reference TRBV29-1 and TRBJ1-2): SAVISQKPSRDICQRGTSLTIQCQVDSQVTMMFWYRQQPGQSLTLIATANQGSEATYESGFVIDKFPISRPNLTFSTLTVSNMSPEDSSIYLCSVRDRENYGYTFGSGTRLTVV.

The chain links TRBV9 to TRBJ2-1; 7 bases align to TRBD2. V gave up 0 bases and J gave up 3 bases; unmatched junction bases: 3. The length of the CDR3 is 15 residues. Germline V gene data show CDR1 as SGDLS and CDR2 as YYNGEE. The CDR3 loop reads CASSVASSGYNEQFF. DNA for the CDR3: TGTGCCAGCAGCGTAGCGTCTAGCGGCTACAATGAGCAGTTCTTC.

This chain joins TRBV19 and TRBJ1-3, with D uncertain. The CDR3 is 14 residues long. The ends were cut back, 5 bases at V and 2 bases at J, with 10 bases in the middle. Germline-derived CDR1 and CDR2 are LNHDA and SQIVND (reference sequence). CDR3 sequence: CASSEGTAGNTIYF. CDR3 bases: TGTGCCAGTAGTGAGGGAACAGCTGGAAACACCATATATTTT.

The CDR3 region has the DNA TGTGCCAGCAGTGCGGACAGCACAGATACGCAGTATTTT. Its translation: CASSADSTDTQYF. V is TRBV2 and J is TRBJ2-3; D gene uncertain. CDR3 length: 13 residues. Germline V gene sequence: CDR1 SNHLY, CDR2 FYNNEI. V lost 4 bases and J 0 bases, leaving 5 bases between the germline ends.

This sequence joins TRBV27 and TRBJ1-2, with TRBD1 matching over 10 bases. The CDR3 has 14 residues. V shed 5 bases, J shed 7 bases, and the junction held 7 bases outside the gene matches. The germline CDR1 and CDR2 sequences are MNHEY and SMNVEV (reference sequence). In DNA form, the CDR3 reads TGTGCCAGCAGTCCGGGACAGGGGTTTGCTGGCTACACCTTC. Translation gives CASSPGQGFAGYTF.

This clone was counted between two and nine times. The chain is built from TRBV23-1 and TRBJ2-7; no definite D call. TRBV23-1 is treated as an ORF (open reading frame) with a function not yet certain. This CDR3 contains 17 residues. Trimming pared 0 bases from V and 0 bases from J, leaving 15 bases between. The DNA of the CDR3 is TGCGCCAGCAGTCAATCTCTTGCCTTTCTCTCCTCCTACGAGCAGTACTTC. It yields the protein CASSQSLAFLSSYEQYF.

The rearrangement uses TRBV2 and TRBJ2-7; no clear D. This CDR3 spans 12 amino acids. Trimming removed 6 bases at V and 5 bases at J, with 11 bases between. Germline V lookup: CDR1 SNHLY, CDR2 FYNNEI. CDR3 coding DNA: TGTGCCAGCAGCCCAACACAACACGAGCAGTACTTC. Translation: CASSPTQHEQYF.

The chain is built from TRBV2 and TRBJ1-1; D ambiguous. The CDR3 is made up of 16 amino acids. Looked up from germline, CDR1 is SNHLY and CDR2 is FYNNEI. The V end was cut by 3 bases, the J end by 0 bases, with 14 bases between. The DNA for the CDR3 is TGTGCCAGCAGTGAGGATGGGCGGTTCATGAACACTGAAGCTTTCTTT. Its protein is CASSEDGRFMNTEAFF.

The CDR3 DNA follows: TGTGCCAGCAGCTTACAACCGGGACAGGGATCGGCCTACACCTTC. It encodes CASSLQPGQGSAYTF. The chain has TRBV11-3 and TRBJ1-2, with TRBD1 matching over 9 bases. Germline V gene lookup returns CDR1 SGHNT and CDR2 YENEEA. J gave up 10 bases and V 2 bases, and 11 bases lay outside the gene matches. The CDR3 loop spans 15 amino acids.

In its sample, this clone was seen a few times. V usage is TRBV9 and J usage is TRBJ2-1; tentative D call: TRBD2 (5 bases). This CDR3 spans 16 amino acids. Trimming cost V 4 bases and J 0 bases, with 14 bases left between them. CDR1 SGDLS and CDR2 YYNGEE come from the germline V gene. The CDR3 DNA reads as TGTGCCAGCAGCCCCGCTAGCAGGAGCTCCTACAATGAGCAGTTCTTC. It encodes CASSPASRSSYNEQFF.

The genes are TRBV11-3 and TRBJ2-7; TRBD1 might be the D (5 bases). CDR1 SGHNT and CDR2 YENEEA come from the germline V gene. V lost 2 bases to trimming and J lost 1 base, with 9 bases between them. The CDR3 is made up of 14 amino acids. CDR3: CASSLNRLSYEQYF. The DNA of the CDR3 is TGTGCCAGCAGCTTAAACAGGTTGTCCTACGAGCAGTACTTC.

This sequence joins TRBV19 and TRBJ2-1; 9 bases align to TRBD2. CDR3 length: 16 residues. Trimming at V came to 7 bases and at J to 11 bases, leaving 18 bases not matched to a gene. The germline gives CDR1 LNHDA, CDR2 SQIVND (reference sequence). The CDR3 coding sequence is TGTGCCAGTACGGGAGGAGGGGGGCTGACTAGCGGTCAGCAGTTCTTC. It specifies CASTGGGGLTSGQQFF.

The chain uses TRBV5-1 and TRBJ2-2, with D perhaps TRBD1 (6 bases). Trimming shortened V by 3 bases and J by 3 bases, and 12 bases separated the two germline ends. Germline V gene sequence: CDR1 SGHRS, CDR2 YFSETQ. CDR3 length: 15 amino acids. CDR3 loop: CASSYTSGDTGELFF. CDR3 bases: TGCGCCAGCAGCTACACTTCAGGGGACACCGGGGAGCTGTTTTTT.

CDR3 sequence: CASSQAGRVVGGYTF. The CDR3 DNA is TGCGCCAGCAGCCAAGCCGGTAGGGTAGTAGGTGGCTACACCTTC. The V call is TRBV4-1, the J call TRBJ1-2; no definite D call. Germline CDR1 MGHRA, CDR2 YSYEKL. The V and J ends lost 1 base and 7 bases respectively, with 16 bases between them. The CDR3 contains 15 residues.

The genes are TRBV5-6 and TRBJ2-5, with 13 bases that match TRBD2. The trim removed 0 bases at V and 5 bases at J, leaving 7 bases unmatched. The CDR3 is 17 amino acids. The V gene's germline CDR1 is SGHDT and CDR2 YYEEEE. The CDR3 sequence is CASSLAGTSGEWETQYF. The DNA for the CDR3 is TGTGCCAGCAGCTTGGCGGGGACTAGCGGGGAGTGGGAGACCCAGTACTTC.

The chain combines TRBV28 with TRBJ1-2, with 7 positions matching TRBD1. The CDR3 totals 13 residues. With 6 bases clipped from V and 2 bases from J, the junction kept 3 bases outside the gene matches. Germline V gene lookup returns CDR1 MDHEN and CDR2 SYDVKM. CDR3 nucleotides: TGTGCCAGCAGGCGGGGACAGAACTATGGCTACACCTTC. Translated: CASRRGQNYGYTF.

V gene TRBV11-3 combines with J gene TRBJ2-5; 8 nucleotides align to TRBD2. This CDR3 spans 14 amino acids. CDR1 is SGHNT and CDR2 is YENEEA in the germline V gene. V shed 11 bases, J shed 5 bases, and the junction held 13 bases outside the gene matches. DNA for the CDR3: TGTGCCTCCCGGGGGGGTGCCAGTGGCGAGACCCAGTACTTC. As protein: CASRGGASGETQYF.

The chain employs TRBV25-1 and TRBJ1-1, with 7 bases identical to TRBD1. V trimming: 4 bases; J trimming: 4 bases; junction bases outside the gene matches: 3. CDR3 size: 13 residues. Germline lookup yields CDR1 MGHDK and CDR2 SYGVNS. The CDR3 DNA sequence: TGTGCCAGCAGTGGTACAGGGGCCACTGAAGCTTTCTTT. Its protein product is CASSGTGATEAFF.

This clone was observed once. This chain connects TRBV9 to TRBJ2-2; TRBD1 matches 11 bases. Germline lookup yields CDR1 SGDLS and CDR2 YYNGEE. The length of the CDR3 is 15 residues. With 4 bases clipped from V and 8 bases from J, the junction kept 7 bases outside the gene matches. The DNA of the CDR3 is TGTGCCAGCAGCACCCCCGGACAGGGGGCGGGGGAGCTGTTTTTT. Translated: CASSTPGQGAGELFF. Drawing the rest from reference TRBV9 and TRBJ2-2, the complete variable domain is DSGVTQTPKHLITATGQRVTLRCSPRSGDLSVYWYQQSLDQGLQFLIQYYNGEERAKGNILERFSAQQFPDLHSELNLSSLELGDSALYFCASSTPGQGAGELFFGEGSRLTVL.

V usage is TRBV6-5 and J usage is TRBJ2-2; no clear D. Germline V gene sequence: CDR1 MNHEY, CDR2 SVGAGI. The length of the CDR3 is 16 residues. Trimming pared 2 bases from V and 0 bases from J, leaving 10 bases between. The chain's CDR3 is CASSYKGRPNTGELFF. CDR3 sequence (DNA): TGTGCCAGCAGTTACAAGGGCAGACCGAACACCGGGGAGCTGTTTTTT.

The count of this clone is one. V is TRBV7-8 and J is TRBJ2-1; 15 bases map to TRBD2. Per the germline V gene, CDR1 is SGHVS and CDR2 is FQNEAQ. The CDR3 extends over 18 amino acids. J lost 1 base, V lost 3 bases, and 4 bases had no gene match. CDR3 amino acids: CASSFGLAGGLSYNEQFF. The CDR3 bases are TGTGCCAGCAGCTTTGGACTAGCGGGAGGGTTATCCTACAATGAGCAGTTCTTC.